The next 24 T cell receptor beta chains were all read from a single sample in a study of blood T cell repertoires in COVID-19. TCRdb's table, derived via immunoSEQ multiplex PCR, lists solely in-frame clones and lacks some. This table has hundreds of thousands of clones, 87% appearing once. The sequencing input was PBMCs or T cells enriched from blood (not recorded which). These TCRs come from a woman aged 18-29 years with acute COVID-19.

The chain has TRBV7-9 and TRBJ2-2; 8 bases align to TRBD2. Germline lookup yields CDR1 SEHNR and CDR2 FQNEAQ (reference sequence). Unmatched junction bases numbered 10, after V lost 11 bases and J lost 5 bases. The CDR3 contains 14 residues. In DNA, the CDR3 is TGTGCCCCGAGCCCGGGGGGGAATACCGGGGAGCTGTTTTTT. It yields the protein CAPSPGGNTGELFF.

The chain links TRBV28 to TRBJ1-5, with D possibly TRBD1 on 6 matching bases. V lost 3 bases and J 3 bases, leaving 12 bases between the germline ends. Germline V gene lookup returns CDR1 MDHEN and CDR2 SYDVKM. This CDR3 contains 15 residues. The CDR3 nucleotides read TGTGCCAGCAGTTTTCGAGGACAGTTCAATCAGCCCCAGCATTTT. Translated, it gives CASSFRGQFNQPQHF.

The chain carries TRBV19 and TRBJ2-3; D may be TRBD1 (5 bases). The CDR3 loop spans 14 amino acids. Germline values: CDR1 LNHDA, CDR2 SQIVND (reference sequence). V gave up 3 bases and J gave up 2 bases, with 9 bases separating them. CDR3: CASSIPGHTDTQYF. As DNA, the CDR3 is TGTGCCAGTAGTATCCCCGGACACACAGATACGCAGTATTTT.

As to this clone: Other nucleotide sequences from this sample produce the same CDR3. The CDR3: CASSLDRGSGNTIYF. The DNA for the CDR3 is TGTGCCAGCAGCTTAGACAGGGGTTCCGGAAACACCATATATTTT. The rearrangement joins TRBV7-2 to TRBJ1-3, with 7 bases aligning to TRBD1. CDR1 and CDR2 from the germline V gene are SGHTA and FQGNSA. J lost 4 bases, V lost 1 base, and 4 bases had no gene match. The CDR3 runs to 15 residues.

The sample holds one count of this clone. The chain employs TRBV19 and TRBJ2-4, with D possibly TRBD1 on 5 matching bases. In germline, CDR1 is LNHDA, CDR2 SQIVND (reference sequence). The V end lost 3 bases, the J end lost 8 bases, and 8 bases lay between the germline ends. This CDR3 contains 12 residues. The CDR3 sequence: CASSMPQDIQYF. The CDR3 nucleotides read TGTGCCAGTAGTATGCCACAGGACATTCAGTACTTC.

The V call is TRBV11-2, the J call TRBJ1-3, with a weak D call TRBD1 (5 bases). The CDR3 consists of 15 residues. Germline V gene lookup returns CDR1 SGHAT and CDR2 FQNNGV. V lost 3 bases to trimming and J lost 0 bases, with 9 bases between them. In DNA, the CDR3 is TGTGCCAGCAGCTTTGGGGCCAGCTCTGGAAACACCATATATTTT. It encodes CASSFGASSGNTIYF.

The count of this clone is one. The rearrangement joins TRBV3-1 (or the pseudogene TRBV3-2) to TRBJ1-6, with D tentatively TRBD1 (6 bases). Trimming stripped 2 bases from V and 10 bases from J, with 15 bases between. CDR3 length: 15 amino acids. Per the germline V gene, CDR1 is LGHDT and CDR2 is YNNKEL (reference sequence). The CDR3 loop reads CASSQTGLGRSPLHF. The CDR3 DNA reads TGTGCCAGCAGCCAAACAGGGTTGGGAAGGTCACCCCTCCACTTT.

The chain couples TRBV14 to TRBJ1-4, with TRBD1 as a possible D gene (6 bases). V was clipped by 1 base and J by 4 bases, with 19 bases between them. Looked up from germline, CDR1 is SGHDN and CDR2 is FVKESK. The length of the CDR3 is 18 residues. DNA of the CDR3: TGTGCCAGCAGCCAAGCCTCCCCCCGACAGGATGTTAATGAAAAACTGTTTTTT. Its translation is CASSQASPRQDVNEKLFF.

J is TRBJ1-2 and V is TRBV10-3, with 9 bases aligning to TRBD1. V gave up 7 bases and J gave up 6 bases; unmatched junction bases: 21. The CDR3 is made up of 18 amino acids. The germline CDR1 and CDR2 sequences are ENHRY and SYGVKD. CDR3 region: CAIKSRVGTGWIFDGYTF. CDR3 DNA: TGTGCCATCAAATCCCGCGTAGGGACAGGGTGGATCTTCGATGGCTACACCTTC.

The chain links TRBV9 to TRBJ2-7; D possibly corresponds to TRBD2 (6 bases). This CDR3 has 13 amino acids. Germline CDR1 reads SGDLS; CDR2 reads YYNGEE. The ends were cut back, 2 bases at V and 6 bases at J, with 12 bases in the middle. The CDR3 reads CASSVSGTGEQYF. CDR3 nucleotide sequence: TGTGCCAGCAGCGTTTCGGGGACTGGCGAGCAGTACTTC.

V and J are TRBV27 and TRBJ1-2, with D possibly matching TRBD1 (6 bases). Trimming took off 2 bases at V and 5 bases at J, with 15 bases between the two ends. Germline V gene lookup returns CDR1 MNHEY and CDR2 SMNVEV (reference sequence). This CDR3 has 15 residues. For the CDR3, the DNA is TGTGCCAGCAGTTTAAACGCAGGGGCATGGTATGGCTACACCTTC. Translating gives CASSLNAGAWYGYTF.

The rearrangement uses TRBV7-8 and TRBJ1-2, with TRBD1 matching over 10 bases. Per the germline V gene, CDR1 is SGHVS and CDR2 is FQNEAQ. The CDR3 sequence is 15 residues long. V shed 0 bases, J shed 8 bases, and the junction held 6 bases outside the gene matches. CDR3 in DNA: TGTGCCAGCAGCTTAGCCGGACAGGGGGGTTCGGGCTACACCTTC. Its translation: CASSLAGQGGSGYTF. The full variable domain, with the rest looked up from reference TRBV7-8 and TRBJ1-2, is GAGVSQSPRYKVAKRGQDVALRCDPISGHVSLFWYQQALGQGPEFLTYFQNEAQLDKSGLPSDRFFAERPEGSVSTLKIQRTQQEDSAVYLCASSLAGQGGSGYTFGSGTRLTVV.

This chain connects TRBV7-9 to TRBJ2-1, with 7 bases lining up with TRBD1. V lost 5 bases and J lost 4; bases outside the gene matches: 14. Per germline, CDR1 SEHNR and CDR2 FQNEAQ (reference sequence). CDR3 size: 17 residues. CDR3 amino acids: CASSLSPGTVRYNEQFF. CDR3 nucleotide sequence: TGTGCCAGCAGCCTTTCCCCCGGGACAGTGAGATACAATGAGCAGTTCTTC.

The gene calls are TRBV9 and TRBJ2-7, with 9 nucleotides matching TRBD1. Germline V lookup: CDR1 SGDLS, CDR2 YYNGEE. J was trimmed by 1 base and V by 4 bases; bases with no gene match: 9. This CDR3 has 16 residues. CDR3 in DNA: TGTGCCAGCAGCCCCTCCGGGGGACAGGGATCCTACGAGCAGTACTTC. Protein product: CASSPSGGQGSYEQYF.

This chain links TRBV6-5 with TRBJ1-4; no reliable D call. The CDR3 totals 16 residues. V was trimmed by 4 bases and J by 4 bases, leaving 16 bases between them. Per the germline V gene, CDR1 is MNHEY and CDR2 is SVGAGI. The CDR3 sequence: CASSSHMWAVNEKLFF. The CDR3, as DNA: TGTGCCAGCAGTTCCCACATGTGGGCAGTTAATGAAAAACTGTTTTTT.

The rearrangement uses TRBV3-1 (or the pseudogene TRBV3-2) and TRBJ2-7; 14 nucleotides match TRBD2. CDR1 and CDR2 from the germline V gene are LGHDT and YNNKEL (reference sequence). Unmatched junction bases numbered 5, after V lost 0 bases and J lost 7 bases. This CDR3 has 16 amino acids. This chain's CDR3 is CASSQDPGLAGAEQYF. The CDR3 coding sequence is TGTGCCAGCAGCCAAGATCCGGGACTAGCGGGAGCTGAGCAGTACTTC.

The chain has TRBV2 and TRBJ1-2; D gene unclear. CDR3 length: 12 residues. The germline V gene encodes CDR1 SNHLY and CDR2 FYNNEI. V lost 6 bases, J lost 6 bases, and 11 bases lay in between. Here the CDR3 reads CASRMEGNGYTF. CDR3 nucleotide sequence: TGTGCCAGCAGGATGGAGGGTAATGGCTACACCTTC.

This chain links TRBV5-1 with TRBJ1-4; 9 bases line up with TRBD1. Germline CDR1 is SGHRS and CDR2 is YFSETQ. The V and J ends lost 4 bases and 4 bases, in that order; junction bases with no gene match: 8. CDR3 length equals 16 residues. CDR3 DNA: TGCGCCAGCAGCCAAAATCCGGGACAGGGTAATGAAAAACTGTTTTTT. This sequence encodes CASSQNPGQGNEKLFF.

The chain employs TRBV12-3 or TRBV12-4 and TRBJ1-2; 9 bases align to TRBD1. J gave up 7 bases and V 5 bases, and 5 bases lay outside the gene matches. This CDR3 has 13 amino acids. The CDR3 region is CASSPQGAFGYTF. The CDR3 bases are TGTGCCAGCAGTCCACAGGGGGCGTTTGGCTACACCTTC.

This chain connects TRBV28 to TRBJ2-4, with 12 positions matching TRBD2. Germline CDR1 MDHEN, CDR2 SYDVKM. The V gene end was trimmed by 3 bases and the J gene end by 9 bases; junction bases not matched to a gene: 18. The CDR3 contains 19 residues. The chain's CDR3 is CASSLTTSGSAAGEGIQYF. The CDR3 DNA sequence: TGTGCCAGCAGTTTGACGACTAGCGGGAGTGCGGCAGGGGAAGGCATTCAGTACTTC.

This clone was observed a single time. The J gene is TRBJ2-7, the V gene TRBV29-1, with 9 bases aligning to TRBD2. CDR1 SQVTM and CDR2 ANQGSEA come from the germline V gene. Unmatched junction bases numbered 16, after V lost 4 bases and J lost 0 bases. The CDR3 contains 18 residues. Written as DNA, the CDR3 is TGCAGCGTTGGAGACAGGAAGACCAGCGGGAGGTTCTCCTACGAGCAGTACTTC. Its protein is CSVGDRKTSGRFSYEQYF.

The rearrangement uses TRBV19 and TRBJ1-1, with D possibly TRBD1 on 5 matching bases. Germline lookup yields CDR1 LNHDA and CDR2 SQIVND (reference sequence). V lost 3 bases, J lost 2 bases, and 13 bases lay in between. The CDR3 has 15 residues. CDR3 sequence reads: CASSILREKNTEAFF. The CDR3, as DNA: TGTGCCAGTAGTATTCTCAGGGAAAAAAACACTGAAGCTTTCTTT.

CDR3 nucleotide sequence: TGTGCCAGTAGTATAGGGCAGGACACCAACACTGAAGCTTTCTTT. Protein sequence: CASSIGQDTNTEAFF. The gene calls are TRBV19 and TRBJ1-1; D is possibly TRBD1 (5 bases). Germline lookup yields CDR1 LNHDA and CDR2 SQIVND (reference sequence). The V and J ends lost 1 base and 2 bases respectively, with 11 bases between them. CDR3 length: 15 residues.

This clone was observed a single time. The chain carries TRBV4-1 and TRBJ1-5; a weak D match, TRBD1 (6 bases). The CDR3 contains 14 residues. V dropped 0 bases and J dropped 7 bases, with 10 bases sitting between them. Germline CDR1 MGHRA, CDR2 YSYEKL. The CDR3 DNA is TGCGCCAGCAGCCAAGATCAGGGGATACAGCCCCAGCATTTT. Its translation: CASSQDQGIQPQHF.